These T cell receptor beta chains were read from a single sample in a study of blood T cell repertoires in COVID-19. Repertoires were generated with immunoSEQ multiplex PCR, while TCRdb's copy carries only in-frame clones and drops some. The sample consists of some 150,000 clones, over 75% of them appearing once. The sample taken for sequencing was peripheral blood. The receptors originated from a woman in her fifties or sixties with acute or convalescent COVID-19. Both conserved end residues are part of each CDR3. The order of the fields is J gene, clone size, D gene, V gene, CDR3 DNA, CDR3 protein. The D gene is left open where the match is weak. Some rows mark clone size as missing; the rest say once, few, many or name a class of expanded clone.

J: TRBJ2-7
size: NA
D: NA
V: TRBV18
DNA: TGTGCCAGCTCACCTAAGTCCTTTGAGGCCTACTACGAGCAGTACTTC
CDR3: CASSPKSFEAYYEQYF

J: TRBJ1-1
size: NA
D: NA
V: TRBV28
DNA: TGTGCCAGCAGCTTTAGCTACACTGAAGCTTTCTTT
CDR3: CASSFSYTEAFF

J: TRBJ1-4
size: NA
D: TRBD1
V: TRBV18
DNA: TGTGCCAGCTCGCTAGACAGGGATGGTGGAAAACTGTTTTTT
CDR3: CASSLDRDGGKLFF

J: TRBJ2-6
size: NA
D: NA
V: TRBV24-1
DNA: TGTGCCACCAGTGATCCGACAGGCCCTGGGGCCAACGTCCTGACTTTC
CDR3: CATSDPTGPGANVLTF

J: TRBJ1-1
size: NA
D: NA
V: TRBV6-1
DNA: TGTGCCAGCAGTGAAGCCGAGACAGGAGGGAACACTGAAGCTTTCTTT
CDR3: CASSEAETGGNTEAFF

J: TRBJ2-5
size: few
D: NA
V: TRBV2
DNA: TGTGCCAGCGCTTTCCTGGGGCTATCGGCCCAGTACTTC
CDR3: CASAFLGLSAQYF

J: TRBJ2-3
size: NA
D: TRBD2
V: TRBV28
DNA: TGTGCCAGCAGCCCGCGGGGGAGGATTAGAGATACGCAGTATTTT
CDR3: CASSPRGRIRDTQYF

J: TRBJ2-3
size: NA
D: TRBD2
V: TRBV4-3
DNA: TGCGCCAGCAGCCAAGGCTTTCTAGCGGGGGACACAGATACGCAGTATTTT
CDR3: CASSQGFLAGDTDTQYF

J: TRBJ2-1
size: NA
D: NA
V: TRBV28
DNA: TGTGCCAGCAGCCGCTACAGGGTGCGAGGGTACAATGAGCAGTTCTTC
CDR3: CASSRYRVRGYNEQFF

J: TRBJ2-2
size: few
D: NA
V: TRBV19
DNA: TGTGCCAGTAGAATTAGGGGATTGAACACCGGGGAGCTGTTTTTT
CDR3: CASRIRGLNTGELFF

J: TRBJ2-1
size: NA
D: TRBD1
V: TRBV19
DNA: TGTGCCAGTACCCCGGGGACAGGGACCCAAAAACAGGAGTTCTTC
CDR3: CASTPGTGTQKQEFF

J: TRBJ2-5
size: NA
D: TRBD1
V: TRBV9
DNA: TGTGCCAGCAGCCCCCGACAGGGAACCGGAGAGACCCAGTACTTC
CDR3: CASSPRQGTGETQYF

J: TRBJ2-7
size: NA
D: TRBD1
V: TRBV14
DNA: TGTGCCAGCAGCCGGAAGGGGGCAAGGGCATACGAGCAGTACTTC
CDR3: CASSRKGARAYEQYF

J: TRBJ1-2
size: NA
D: NA
V: TRBV6-5
DNA: TGTGCCAGCAGTTACTCCGCGACAGTCTATGGCTACACCTTC
CDR3: CASSYSATVYGYTF

J: TRBJ2-1
size: NA
D: TRBD1
V: TRBV25-1
DNA: TGTGCCAGCAGTGAATGGGCTACGACAGGGGACAATGAGCAGTTCTTC
CDR3: CASSEWATTGDNEQFF

J: TRBJ1-1
size: NA
D: NA
V: TRBV1
DNA: TGCACCAGCAGCCAAAAGGGACCCGGGGACAGGGGAGCTTTCTTT
CDR3: CTSSQKGPGDRGAFF

J: TRBJ1-6
size: once
D: NA
V: TRBV27
DNA: TGTGCCAGCAGTTTATATGACAGGCTTAATTCACCCCTCCACTTT
CDR3: CASSLYDRLNSPLHF

J: TRBJ1-5
size: NA
D: NA
V: TRBV9
DNA: TGTGCCAGCAGCGTAGAAGGGGATAATCAGCCCCAGCATTTT
CDR3: CASSVEGDNQPQHF

J: TRBJ2-1
size: NA
D: NA
V: TRBV7-9
DNA: TGTGCCAGCAGCTTACGGGTCGGTTCTCTCAATGAGCAGTTCTTC
CDR3: CASSLRVGSLNEQFF